This is a list of T cell receptor beta chains from one sample in a study of T cell repertoires in cytomegalovirus infection. The antigens these receptors bind are not known. A single record per CDR3 protein comes from TCRdb applying MiXCR to the reads. This table holds hundreds of thousands of distinct CDR3 sequences, 30% to 35% found once. Sequencing used cultured PBMCs, obtained from culture after CMV antigen stimulation. The receptors originated from a human donor in good health (CMV status not recorded). Some clones in this sample may be carry-over from other donors' samples. Each CDR3 is given with its conserved first and last residue. A D gene is named only where the DNA matches it firmly. Rows give clone size only sometimes, using once, few, many, or a class for an expanded clone.

TRBJ2-1	14	TRBV15	NA	NA	TGTGCCACCAGCACGCGGGACTCCTACAATGAGCAGTTCTTC	CATSTRDSYNEQFF
TRBJ1-3	17	TRBV5-1	NA	NA	TGCGCCAGCAGCTTGGTACTTTTGGCAGACTCTGGAAACACCATATATTTT	CASSLVLLADSGNTIYF
TRBJ2-1	16	TRBV7-2	few	TRBD1	TGTGCCAGCAGCTTAGACTGGACAGGGGGTCAGTATGAGCAGTTCTTC	CASSLDWTGGQYEQFF
TRBJ2-7	12	TRBV20-1	NA	NA	TGCAGTGCGGGTATCTCCCCCTATGGGCAGTACTTC	CSAGISPYGQYF
TRBJ2-7	14	TRBV7-6	NA	NA	TGTGCCAGCAGCTTAGATTACAGGACCTACGAGCAGTACTTC	CASSLDYRTYEQYF
TRBJ1-6	17	TRBV7-9	NA	NA	TGTGCCAGCAGCTTAGATGTTTGGAGCTCCTATAATTCACCCCTCCACTTT	CASSLDVWSSYNSPLHF
TRBJ2-3	13	TRBV6-1	NA	NA	TGTGCCAGCAGGCCGTTCGCCCTAGGACCGCAGTATTTT	CASRPFALGPQYF
TRBJ2-5	14	TRBV5-5	NA	NA	TGTGCCAGCAGCTTCGGGAGTCACCAAGAGACCCAGTACTTC	CASSFGSHQETQYF
TRBJ2-1	15	TRBV6-5	few	NA	TGTGCCAGCAGTTACTCGGGAAGCTCCTACAATGAGCAGTTCTTC	CASSYSGSSYNEQFF
TRBJ2-3	17	TRBV4-3	few	TRBD1	TGCGCCAGCAGCCAAGAAGGGGGCCCGGGGAGCGCAGATACGCAGTATTTT	CASSQEGGPGSADTQYF